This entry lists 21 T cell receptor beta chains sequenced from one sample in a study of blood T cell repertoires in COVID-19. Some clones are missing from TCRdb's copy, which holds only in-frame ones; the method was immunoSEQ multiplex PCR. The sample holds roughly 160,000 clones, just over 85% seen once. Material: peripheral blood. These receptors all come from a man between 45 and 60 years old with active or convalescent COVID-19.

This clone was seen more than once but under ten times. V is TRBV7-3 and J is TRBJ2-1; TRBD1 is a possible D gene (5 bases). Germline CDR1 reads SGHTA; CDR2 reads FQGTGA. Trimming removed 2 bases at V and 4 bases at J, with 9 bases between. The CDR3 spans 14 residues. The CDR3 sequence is CASSLVDSYNEQFF. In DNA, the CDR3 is TGTGCCAGCAGCTTAGTCGACAGTTACAATGAGCAGTTCTTC.

DNA for the CDR3: TGTGCCAGCAGTTCCAACAGGGGCAGATACACTGAAGCTTTCTTT. Translated: CASSSNRGRYTEAFF. The chain carries TRBV6-2 or TRBV6-3 and TRBJ1-1; TRBD1 agrees at 7 bases. The CDR3 extends over 15 amino acids. From germline, CDR1 is MNHEY and CDR2 SVGEGT. V gave up 4 bases and J gave up 3 bases; unmatched junction bases: 8.

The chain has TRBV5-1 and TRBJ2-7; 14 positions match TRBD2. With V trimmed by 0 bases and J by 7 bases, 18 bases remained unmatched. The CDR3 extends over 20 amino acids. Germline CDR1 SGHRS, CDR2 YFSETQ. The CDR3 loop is CASSLDRTGRLAGGAREQYF. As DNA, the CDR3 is TGCGCCAGCAGCTTGGACCGGACAGGAAGACTAGCGGGGGGGGCGCGTGAGCAGTACTTC.

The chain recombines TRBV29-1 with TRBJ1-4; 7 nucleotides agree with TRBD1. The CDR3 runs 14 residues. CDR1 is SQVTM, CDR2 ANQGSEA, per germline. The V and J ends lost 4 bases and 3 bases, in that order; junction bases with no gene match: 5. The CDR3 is CSVARQGANEKLFF. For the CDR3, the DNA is TGCAGCGTTGCGAGGCAGGGGGCTAATGAAAAACTGTTTTTT. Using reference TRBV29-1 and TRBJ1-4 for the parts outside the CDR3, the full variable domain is SAVISQKPSRDICQRGTSLTIQCQVDSQVTMMFWYRQQPGQSLTLIATANQGSEATYESGFVIDKFPISRPNLTFSTLTVSNMSPEDSSIYLCSVARQGANEKLFFGSGTQLSVL.

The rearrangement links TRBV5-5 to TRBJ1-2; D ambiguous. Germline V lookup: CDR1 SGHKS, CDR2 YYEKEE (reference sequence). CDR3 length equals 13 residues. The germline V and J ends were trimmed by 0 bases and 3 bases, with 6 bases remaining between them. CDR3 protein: CASSLDLYYGYTF. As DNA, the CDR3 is TGTGCCAGCAGCTTGGACCTATACTATGGCTACACCTTC. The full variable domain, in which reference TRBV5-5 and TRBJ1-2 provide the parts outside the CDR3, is DAGVTQSPTHLIKTRGQQVTLRCSPISGHKSVSWYQQVLGQGPQFIFQYYEKEERGRGNFPDRFSARQFPNYSSELNVNALLLGDSALYLCASSLDLYYGYTFGSGTRLTVV.

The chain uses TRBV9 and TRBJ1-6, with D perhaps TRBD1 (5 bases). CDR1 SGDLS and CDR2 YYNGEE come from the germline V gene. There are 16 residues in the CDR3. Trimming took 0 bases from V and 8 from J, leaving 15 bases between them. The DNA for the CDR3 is TGTGCCAGCAGCGTAGGTCCTGGGCAGGGTCATTCACCCCTCCACTTT. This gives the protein CASSVGPGQGHSPLHF.

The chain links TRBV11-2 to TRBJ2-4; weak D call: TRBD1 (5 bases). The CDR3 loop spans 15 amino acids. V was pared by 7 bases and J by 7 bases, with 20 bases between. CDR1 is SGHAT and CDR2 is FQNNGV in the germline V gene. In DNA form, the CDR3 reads TGTGCCAGCACCAAAGACCAGGGTATTGGTAACATTCAGTACTTC. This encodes CASTKDQGIGNIQYF.

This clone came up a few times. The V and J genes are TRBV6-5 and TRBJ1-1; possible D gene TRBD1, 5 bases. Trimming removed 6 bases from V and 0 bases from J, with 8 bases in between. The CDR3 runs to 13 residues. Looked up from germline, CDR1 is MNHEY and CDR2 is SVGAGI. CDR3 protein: CASRVQVNTEAFF. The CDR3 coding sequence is TGTGCCAGCAGGGTACAGGTGAACACTGAAGCTTTCTTT.

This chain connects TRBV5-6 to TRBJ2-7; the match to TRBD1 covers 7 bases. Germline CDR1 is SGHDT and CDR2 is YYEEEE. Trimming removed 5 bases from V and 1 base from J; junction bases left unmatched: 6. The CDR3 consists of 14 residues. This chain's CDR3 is CASRKGAGSYEQYF. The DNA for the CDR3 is TGTGCCAGCAGGAAGGGGGCAGGGTCCTACGAGCAGTACTTC.

The chain's CDR3 is CAISVLREAGETQYF. For the CDR3, the DNA is TGTGCCATCAGTGTGTTGCGGGAGGCTGGCGAGACCCAGTACTTC. V gene TRBV10-3 combines with J gene TRBJ2-5, with 8 bases that match TRBD2. The CDR3 covers 15 residues. The germline gives CDR1 ENHRY, CDR2 SYGVKD. Losses at the gene ends were 4 bases for V and 5 bases for J; bases not matched to a gene: 9.

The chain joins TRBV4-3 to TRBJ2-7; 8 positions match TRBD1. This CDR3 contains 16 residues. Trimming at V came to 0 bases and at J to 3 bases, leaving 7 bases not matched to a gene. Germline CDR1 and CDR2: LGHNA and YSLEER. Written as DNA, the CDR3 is TGCGCCAGCAGCCAAGATCGCGGGACAGGAGTCTACGAGCAGTACTTC. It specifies CASSQDRGTGVYEQYF.

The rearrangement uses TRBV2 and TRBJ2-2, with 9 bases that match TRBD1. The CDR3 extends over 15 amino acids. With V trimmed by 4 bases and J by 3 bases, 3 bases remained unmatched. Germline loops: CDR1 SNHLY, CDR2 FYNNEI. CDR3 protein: CASSAGTGYTGELFF. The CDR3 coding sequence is TGTGCCAGCAGTGCCGGGACAGGGTACACCGGGGAGCTGTTTTTT.

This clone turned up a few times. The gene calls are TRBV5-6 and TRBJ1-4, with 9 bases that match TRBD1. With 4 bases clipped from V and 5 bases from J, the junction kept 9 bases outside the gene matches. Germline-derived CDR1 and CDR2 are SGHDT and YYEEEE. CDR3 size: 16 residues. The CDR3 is CASSPRDRVWNEKLFF. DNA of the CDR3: TGTGCCAGCAGCCCCCGGGACAGGGTTTGGAATGAAAAACTGTTTTTT. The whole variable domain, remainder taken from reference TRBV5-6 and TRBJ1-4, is DAGVTQSPTHLIKTRGQQVTLRCSPKSGHDTVSWYQQALGQGPQFIFQYYEEEERQRGNFPDRFSGHQFPNYSSELNVNALLLGDSALYLCASSPRDRVWNEKLFFGSGTQLSVL.

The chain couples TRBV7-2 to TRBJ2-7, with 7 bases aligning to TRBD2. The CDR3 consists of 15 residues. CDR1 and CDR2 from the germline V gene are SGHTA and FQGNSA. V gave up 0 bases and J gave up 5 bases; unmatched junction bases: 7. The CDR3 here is CASSLAALGGNEQYF. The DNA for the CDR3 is TGTGCCAGCAGCTTAGCCGCGTTGGGAGGGAACGAGCAGTACTTC.

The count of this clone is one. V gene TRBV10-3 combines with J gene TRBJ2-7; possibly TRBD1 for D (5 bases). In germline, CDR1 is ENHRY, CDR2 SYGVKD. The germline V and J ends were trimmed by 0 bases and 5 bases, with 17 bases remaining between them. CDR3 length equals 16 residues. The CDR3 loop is CAISESAGYRSHEQYF. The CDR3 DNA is TGTGCCATCAGTGAGTCGGCAGGGTACCGGTCCCACGAGCAGTACTTC.

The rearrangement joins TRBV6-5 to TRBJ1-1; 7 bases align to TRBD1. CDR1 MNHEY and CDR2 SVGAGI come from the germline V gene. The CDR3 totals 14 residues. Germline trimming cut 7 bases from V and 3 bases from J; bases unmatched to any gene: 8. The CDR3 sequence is CASTRGRGHTEAFF. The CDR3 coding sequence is TGTGCCAGCACAAGAGGTAGGGGGCACACTGAAGCTTTCTTT.

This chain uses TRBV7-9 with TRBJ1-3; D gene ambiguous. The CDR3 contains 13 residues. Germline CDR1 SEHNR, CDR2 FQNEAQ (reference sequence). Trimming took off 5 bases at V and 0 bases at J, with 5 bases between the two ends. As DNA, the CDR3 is TGTGCCAGCAGCGCGAGCTCTGGAAACACCATATATTTT. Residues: CASSASSGNTIYF. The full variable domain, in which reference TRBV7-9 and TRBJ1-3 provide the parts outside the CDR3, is DTGVSQNPRHKITKRGQNVTFRCDPISEHNRLYWYRQTLGQGPEFLTYFQNEAQLEKSRLLSDRFSAERPKGSFSTLEIQRTEQGDSAMYLCASSASSGNTIYFGEGSWLTVV.

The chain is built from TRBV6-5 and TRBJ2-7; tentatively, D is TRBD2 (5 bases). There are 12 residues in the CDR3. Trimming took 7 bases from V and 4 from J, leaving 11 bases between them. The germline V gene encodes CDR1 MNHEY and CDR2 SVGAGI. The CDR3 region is CASTQEGYEQYF. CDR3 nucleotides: TGTGCCAGCACCCAAGAGGGATACGAGCAGTACTTC.

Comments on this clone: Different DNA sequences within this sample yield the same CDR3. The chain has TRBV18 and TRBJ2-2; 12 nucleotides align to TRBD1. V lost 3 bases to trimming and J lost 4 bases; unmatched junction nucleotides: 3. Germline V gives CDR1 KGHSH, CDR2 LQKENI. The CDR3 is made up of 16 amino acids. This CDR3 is CASSPPGQGATGELFF. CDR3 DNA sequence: TGTGCCAGCTCACCCCCGGGACAGGGGGCCACCGGGGAGCTGTTTTTT.

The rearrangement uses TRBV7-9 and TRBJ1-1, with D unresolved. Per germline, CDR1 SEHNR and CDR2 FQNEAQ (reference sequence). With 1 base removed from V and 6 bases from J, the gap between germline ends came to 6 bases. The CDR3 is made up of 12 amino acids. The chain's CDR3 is CASSLDQSEAFF. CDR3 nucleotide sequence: TGTGCCAGCAGCTTAGATCAGTCTGAAGCTTTCTTT.

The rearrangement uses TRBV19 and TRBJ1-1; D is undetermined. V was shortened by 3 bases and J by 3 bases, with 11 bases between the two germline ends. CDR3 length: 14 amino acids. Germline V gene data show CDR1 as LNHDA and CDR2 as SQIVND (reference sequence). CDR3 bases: TGTGCCAGTAGTATGGGCAGATCGTACACTGAAGCTTTCTTT. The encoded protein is CASSMGRSYTEAFF.